The 26 T cell receptor beta chains presented below share a single source sample, sequenced in a study of siplizumab effects on memory and regulatory T cells. Measured with immunoSEQ multiplex PCR; TCRdb has only the in-frame clones, and not every one. The sample lists around 97,000 clones, about 95% occurring once. Sequenced material: non-Treg CD4+ T cells sorted from blood. All receptors derive from a human donor in good health.

As regards this clone: Different DNA sequences within this sample yield the same CDR3. This sequence joins TRBV20-1 and TRBJ1-5; D not certain. Trimming stripped 2 bases from V and 6 bases from J, with 5 bases between. CDR1 DFQATT and CDR2 SNEGSKA come from the germline V gene (reference sequence). The CDR3 runs 11 residues. CDR3 sequence: CSARRGQPQHF. CDR3 coding DNA: TGCAGTGCTAGACGGGGTCAGCCCCAGCATTTT.

V is TRBV28 and J is TRBJ1-4; D possibly corresponds to TRBD1 (5 bases). Germline assignment: CDR1 MDHEN and CDR2 SYDVKM. The CDR3 has 14 amino acids. The V end was cut by 6 bases, the J end by 3 bases, with 11 bases between. CDR3 nucleotide sequence: TGTGCCAGCAGACCTCAAGGGGCTAATGAAAAACTGTTTTTT. Its translation is CASRPQGANEKLFF.

The rearrangement uses TRBV13 and TRBJ1-2, with TRBD1 matching over 8 bases. This CDR3 spans 17 amino acids. The germline CDR1 and CDR2 sequences are PRHDT and FYEKMQ (reference sequence). V was clipped by 5 bases and J by 5 bases; unmatched bases: 16. CDR3 bases: TGTGCCAGCAGCCAACGAACCGGACAGGGAAATTGGTATGGCTACACCTTC. Encoded protein: CASSQRTGQGNWYGYTF.

In its sample, this clone was seen once. The rearrangement links TRBV9 to TRBJ2-7, with a tentative D call TRBD1 (6 bases). Germline values: CDR1 SGDLS, CDR2 YYNGEE. The ends were cut back, 4 bases at V and 0 bases at J, with 17 bases in the middle. The CDR3 extends over 16 amino acids. DNA of the CDR3: TGTGCCAGCAGCCGAGTAGGACAGTCGAGCTCCTACGAGCAGTACTTC. Its protein product is CASSRVGQSSSYEQYF.

The chain has TRBV5-1 and TRBJ1-2, with 8 bases fitting TRBD1. J gave up 8 bases and V 5 bases, and 11 bases lay outside the gene matches. CDR3 length: 14 amino acids. Germline CDR1 and CDR2: SGHRS and YFSETQ. CDR3 amino acids: CASRSGTGHPGYTF. Written as DNA, the CDR3 is TGCGCCAGCAGATCCGGGACAGGCCATCCAGGCTACACCTTC.

The chain carries TRBV5-5 and TRBJ1-2; D is unclear. Trimming shortened V by 0 bases and J by 6 bases, and 12 bases separated the two germline ends. The CDR3 loop spans 14 amino acids. Germline V gene data show CDR1 as SGHKS and CDR2 as YYEKEE (reference sequence). The CDR3 bases are TGTGCCAGCAGCTTGGCACAACAAAGGGATGGCTACACCTTC. Protein: CASSLAQQRDGYTF.

This clone was seen a single time. This chain joins TRBV7-3 and TRBJ2-1; 9 bases line up with TRBD2. This CDR3 spans 15 amino acids. The V gene's germline CDR1 is SGHTA and CDR2 FQGTGA. V was clipped by 1 base and J by 2 bases; unmatched bases: 0. In DNA, the CDR3 is TGTGCCAGCAGCTTAATAGCGGGAGCCTACAATGAGCAGTTCTTC. Amino acids: CASSLIAGAYNEQFF.

The rearrangement links TRBV6-1 to TRBJ2-4, with D hard to call. V lost 7 bases and J 1 base, leaving 2 bases between the germline ends. Per germline, CDR1 MNHNS and CDR2 SASEGT. This CDR3 contains 11 residues. Here the CDR3 DNA reads TGTGCCAGCATGGCCAAAAACATTCAGTACTTC. Its protein is CASMAKNIQYF.

The chain couples TRBV4-1 to TRBJ2-2; D possibly corresponds to TRBD1 (5 bases). Germline values: CDR1 MGHRA, CDR2 YSYEKL. The CDR3 has 17 residues. Between the trimmed V and J ends, which lost 0 bases and 0 bases, there was a span of 11 bases. The CDR3 DNA reads as TGCGCCAGCAGCCAAGATCGAGACAGTTCGAACACCGGGGAGCTGTTTTTT. Its translation: CASSQDRDSSNTGELFF.

The rearrangement links TRBV19 to TRBJ2-6; 8 bases agree with TRBD2. CDR3 length: 16 amino acids. Germline lookup yields CDR1 LNHDA and CDR2 SQIVND (reference sequence). Trimming at V came to 4 bases and at J to 2 bases, leaving 4 bases not matched to a gene. CDR3 nucleotide sequence: TGTGCCAGTAGTAGGGCGGGAGGAGCTGGGGCCAACGTCCTGACTTTC. Residues: CASSRAGGAGANVLTF. Using reference TRBV19 and TRBJ2-6 for the parts outside the CDR3, the full variable domain is DGGITQSPKYLFRKEGQNVTLSCEQNLNHDAMYWYRQDPGQGLRLIYYSQIVNDFQKGDIAEGYSVSREKKESFPLTVTSAQKNPTAFYLCASSRAGGAGANVLTFGAGSRLTVL.

V and J are TRBV7-6 and TRBJ2-6; D might be TRBD1 (6 bases). Looked up from germline, CDR1 is SGHVS and CDR2 is FNYEAQ. The CDR3 runs to 17 residues. The ends were cut back, 5 bases at V and 0 bases at J, with 14 bases in the middle. CDR3 region: CASSATSGVSGANVLTF. DNA for the CDR3: TGTGCCAGCAGCGCAACTTCAGGGGTCTCTGGGGCCAACGTCCTGACTTTC.

The chain couples TRBV11-2 to TRBJ2-7; no clear D. The germline V and J ends were trimmed by 5 bases and 6 bases, with 14 bases remaining between them. Germline CDR1 SGHAT, CDR2 FQNNGV. The CDR3 contains 13 residues. In nucleotides, the CDR3 is TGTGCCAGCAGCCACCTCCGGGTCCCCGAGCAGTACTTC. It specifies CASSHLRVPEQYF.

This chain connects TRBV28 to TRBJ2-1, with TRBD2 identical over 8 bases. The J segment lost 8 bases and the V segment lost 9 bases, leaving 12 bases of the junction unmatched. Germline V gene lookup returns CDR1 MDHEN and CDR2 SYDVKM. The CDR3 runs to 14 residues. DNA of the CDR3: TGTGCCAGTGAAGACGGGACTAGATACCATGAGCAGTTCTTC. Amino acids: CASEDGTRYHEQFF.

The V gene is TRBV5-5, the J gene TRBJ2-1, with D perhaps assigned TRBD1 or TRBD2 (5 bases each). The CDR3 consists of 13 residues. V dropped 2 bases and J dropped 4 bases, with 7 bases sitting between them. CDR1 is SGHKS and CDR2 is YYEKEE in the germline V gene (reference sequence). CDR3 sequence: CASSFGGYNEQFF. The CDR3 nucleotides read TGTGCCAGCAGCTTTGGGGGTTACAATGAGCAGTTCTTC.

Here the CDR3 reads CASWGQGIEKLFF. CDR3 nucleotides: TGTGCCAGTTGGGGACAGGGGATTGAAAAACTGTTTTTT. V gene TRBV28 combines with J gene TRBJ1-4; 10 bases agree with TRBD1. The germline V gene encodes CDR1 MDHEN and CDR2 SYDVKM. The CDR3 has 13 residues. V was pared by 9 bases and J by 7 bases, with 5 bases of the junction left unmatched.

The rearrangement uses TRBV10-1 and TRBJ2-1, with a possible D match to TRBD1 (6 bases). The CDR3 totals 16 residues. Germline loops: CDR1 WNHNN, CDR2 SYGVQD (reference sequence). With 0 bases removed from V and 6 bases from J, the gap between germline ends came to 15 bases. The CDR3 DNA is TGCGCCAGCAGTGAGTCGAGTTGGGGGCTTCTCAATGAGCAGTTCTTC. Its protein is CASSESSWGLLNEQFF.

This chain joins TRBV7-3 and TRBJ1-1, with a tentative D call TRBD1 (5 bases). V shed 7 bases and J shed 4 bases, with 16 bases lying between them. The CDR3 loop spans 14 amino acids. Germline V gene sequence: CDR1 SGHTA, CDR2 FQGTGA. This CDR3 is CASMTPGVVTEAFF. The CDR3 region has the DNA TGTGCCAGCATGACACCGGGGGTCGTCACTGAAGCTTTCTTT.

DNA for the CDR3: TGCGCCAGCAGCTTGGAGGGTCGAGGCAATGAGCAGTTCTTC. This codes for CASSLEGRGNEQFF. The rearrangement uses TRBV5-1 and TRBJ2-1, with D unresolved. The CDR3 is 14 amino acids. CDR1 SGHRS and CDR2 YFSETQ come from the germline V gene. The V gene lost 0 bases and the J gene lost 6 bases, with 10 bases spanning the gap.

This clone was found once. This sequence joins TRBV5-1 and TRBJ1-1, with no clear D. Germline assignment: CDR1 SGHRS and CDR2 YFSETQ. Trimming took 2 bases from V and 1 from J, leaving 9 bases between them. The CDR3 loop spans 14 amino acids. As DNA, the CDR3 is TGCGCCAGCAGCTTATCTGCAGGGAACACTGAAGCTTTCTTT. Its translation is CASSLSAGNTEAFF.

J is TRBJ1-2 and V is TRBV11-2; perhaps TRBD1 as D (5 bases). Germline CDR1 is SGHAT and CDR2 is FQNNGV. CDR3 size: 16 residues. The ends were cut back, 2 bases at V and 3 bases at J, with 16 bases in the middle. As DNA, the CDR3 is TGTGCCAGCAGCTTATGGACGCAGGGACTAGACTATGGCTACACCTTC. Protein sequence: CASSLWTQGLDYGYTF. The full variable domain, with the rest looked up from reference TRBV11-2 and TRBJ1-2, is EAGVAQSPRYKIIEKRQSVAFWCNPISGHATLYWYQQILGQGPKLLIQFQNNGVVDDSQLPKDRFSAERLKGVDSTLKIQPAKLEDSAVYLCASSLWTQGLDYGYTFGSGTRLTVV.

The CDR3 DNA reads as TGTGCCAGTAGAGAACAGGGGGCCCCCCGAGATACGCAGTATTTT. This gives the protein CASREQGAPRDTQYF. The chain links TRBV19 to TRBJ2-3, with 9 bases identical to TRBD1. CDR3 length: 15 amino acids. V lost 6 bases, J lost 5 bases, and 9 bases stayed unmatched. CDR1 is LNHDA and CDR2 is SQIVND in the germline V gene (reference sequence).

The chain couples TRBV30 to TRBJ1-3; D unclear. Germline assignment: CDR1 GTSNPN and CDR2 SVGIG (reference sequence). This CDR3 contains 12 residues. V lost 2 bases, J lost 11 bases, and 13 bases lay in between. The CDR3 is CAWSPREGAIYF. CDR3 in DNA: TGTGCCTGGAGTCCTAGAGAGGGCGCCATATATTTT. The whole variable domain, filled in from reference TRBV30 and TRBJ1-3, reads SQTIHQWPATLVQPVGSPLSLECTVEGTSNPNLYWYRQAAGRGLQLLFYSVGIGQISSEVPQNLSASRPQDRQFILSSKKLLLSDSGFYLCAWSPREGAIYFGEGSWLTVV.

CDR3 loop: CASRPDRGLSGELFF. The CDR3 coding sequence is TGTGCCAGCAGACCAGACAGGGGGCTTAGCGGGGAGCTGTTTTTT. The V and J genes are TRBV2 and TRBJ2-2; 10 bases map to TRBD1. V lost 6 bases and J lost 7; bases outside the gene matches: 8. Germline-derived CDR1 and CDR2 are SNHLY and FYNNEI. CDR3 length: 15 amino acids.

The J gene is TRBJ2-1, the V gene TRBV4-1; weak D call: TRBD2 (5 bases). This CDR3 comprises 15 residues. Trimming cost V 0 bases and J 8 bases, with 14 bases left between them. Per germline, CDR1 MGHRA and CDR2 YSYEKL. CDR3 sequence reads: CASSQDIGMMDEQFF. CDR3 DNA: TGCGCCAGCAGCCAAGACATCGGGATGATGGATGAGCAGTTCTTC.

The chain joins TRBV6-6 to TRBJ1-2; D not certain. V was clipped by 5 bases and J by 4 bases, with 11 bases between them. The CDR3 is 13 residues long. In germline, CDR1 is MNHNY, CDR2 SVGAGI (reference sequence). The CDR3 reads CASSHLTSYGYTF. Here the CDR3 DNA reads TGTGCCAGCAGTCACCTAACTTCCTATGGCTACACCTTC.

This chain links TRBV6-1 with TRBJ2-1; 12 bases are shared with TRBD2. The CDR3 is made up of 15 amino acids. The V segment lost 3 bases and the J segment 9 bases; nucleotides outside the gene matches: 6. Germline V lookup: CDR1 MNHNS, CDR2 SASEGT. The CDR3 region has the DNA TGTGCCAGCAGTGACAGGACTAGCGGGATAGGTGAGCAGTTCTTC. Its protein is CASSDRTSGIGEQFF.